The 22 T cell receptor beta chains reported below all come from one sample, sequenced in a study of blood T cell repertoires in COVID-19. Only in-frame clones appear in the TCRdb table, and some are missing; sequencing was by immunoSEQ multiplex PCR. The top ten clones hold about a fifth of a sample with about 160,000 clones, about 80% of them seen once. Sequences were obtained from peripheral blood. The receptors derive from a woman of 80 years or more with acute or convalescent COVID-19.

The V gene is TRBV7-9, the J gene TRBJ1-2; the D gene is possibly TRBD1 (6 bases). Per the germline V gene, CDR1 is SEHNR and CDR2 is FQNEAQ (reference sequence). Deletions cut 4 bases from V and 8 bases from J, with 17 bases between. The CDR3 loop spans 14 amino acids. The CDR3 protein is CASSSTGPGEGYTF. CDR3 coding DNA: TGTGCCAGCAGCTCCACAGGGCCTGGTGAAGGCTACACCTTC.

In this sample, this clone turned up a few times. This chain uses TRBV5-1 with TRBJ2-5; 9 positions agree with TRBD2. With 4 bases clipped from V and 7 bases from J, the junction kept 11 bases outside the gene matches. Germline V CDR1 and CDR2: SGHRS, YFSETQ. This CDR3 has 15 residues. For the CDR3, the DNA is TGCGCCAGCAGCCTGACTAGCGGCACCGGCGGGACCCAGTACTTC. Translated: CASSLTSGTGGTQYF. Full variable domain (outside the CDR3, taken from reference TRBV5-1 and TRBJ2-5): KAGVTQTPRYLIKTRGQQVTLSCSPISGHRSVSWYQQTPGQGLQFLFEYFSETQRNKGNFPGRFSGRQFSNSRSEMNVSTLELGDSALYLCASSLTSGTGGTQYFGPGTRLLVL.

The chain combines TRBV19 with TRBJ2-3, with TRBD2 as a possible D gene (6 bases). This CDR3 has 17 residues. Looked up from germline, CDR1 is LNHDA and CDR2 is SQIVND (reference sequence). V was trimmed by 9 bases and J by 0 bases, leaving 22 bases between them. CDR3 protein: CARVILYLARSTDTQYF. In nucleotides, the CDR3 is TGTGCCAGGGTAATTCTTTATCTAGCGCGTAGCACAGATACGCAGTATTTT.

This sequence joins TRBV5-6 and TRBJ1-5, with D unresolved. Trimming removed 2 bases from V and 0 bases from J, with 12 bases in between. The CDR3 runs to 16 residues. The germline V gene has CDR1 SGHDT and CDR2 YYEEEE. CDR3 loop: CASSLTAQYSNQPQHF. The CDR3 DNA reads as TGTGCCAGCAGCTTAACAGCCCAGTATAGCAATCAGCCCCAGCATTTT.

This chain uses TRBV5-1 with TRBJ2-2; TRBD1 agrees at 11 bases. CDR1 SGHRS and CDR2 YFSETQ come from the germline V gene. This CDR3 spans 17 amino acids. V lost 4 bases, J lost 5 bases, and 10 bases stayed unmatched. The CDR3 loop is CASSPLPGTGGTGELFF. CDR3 bases: TGCGCCAGCAGCCCCCTCCCAGGGACAGGGGGTACCGGGGAGCTGTTTTTT.

This sequence joins TRBV27 and TRBJ1-2; D is ambiguous. This CDR3 spans 18 amino acids. V was pared by 7 bases and J by 8 bases, with 32 bases between. Germline-derived CDR1 and CDR2 are MNHEY and SMNVEV (reference sequence). The CDR3 DNA reads TGTGCCAGCATGCCAGCGGGCAGAGGCCTTACTCGAACGCACGGCTACACCTTC. It is translated as CASMPAGRGLTRTHGYTF.

This chain links TRBV5-1 with TRBJ1-1; possibly TRBD1 for D (6 bases). The CDR3 length is 16 residues. V was pared by 0 bases and J by 1 base, with 13 bases between. Germline CDR1 reads SGHRS; CDR2 reads YFSETQ. CDR3 region: CASSLGMDSSNTEAFF. As DNA, the CDR3 is TGCGCCAGCAGCTTGGGAATGGACAGCTCGAACACTGAAGCTTTCTTT. Drawing the rest from reference TRBV5-1 and TRBJ1-1, the complete variable domain is KAGVTQTPRYLIKTRGQQVTLSCSPISGHRSVSWYQQTPGQGLQFLFEYFSETQRNKGNFPGRFSGRQFSNSRSEMNVSTLELGDSALYLCASSLGMDSSNTEAFFGQGTRLTVV.

The sample holds a few counts of this clone. The gene calls are TRBV18 and TRBJ2-7; possible D gene TRBD1, 5 bases. Germline V lookup: CDR1 KGHSH, CDR2 LQKENI. This CDR3 has 15 amino acids. V lost 6 bases and J 2 bases, leaving 17 bases between the germline ends. CDR3 nucleotides: TGTGCCAGCTCTCAGACAGATTTCAGCGCCTACGAGCAGTACTTC. As protein: CASSQTDFSAYEQYF.

This chain joins TRBV24-1 and TRBJ2-7; tentatively, D is TRBD2 (5 bases). The CDR3 consists of 14 residues. The V end was cut by 3 bases, the J end by 3 bases, with 11 bases between. Germline V gene sequence: CDR1 KGHDR, CDR2 SFDVKD. CDR3 loop: CATSDRKSGYEQYF. The CDR3 DNA sequence: TGTGCCACCAGTGATCGGAAAAGCGGCTACGAGCAGTACTTC.

This clone was recorded only once. This rearrangement joins TRBV5-1 to TRBJ1-4; D gene uncertain. CDR1 SGHRS and CDR2 YFSETQ come from the germline V gene. The CDR3 length is 14 residues. V lost 5 bases and J lost 7, with 15 bases in between. DNA for the CDR3: TGCGCCAGCAGTAGGAGGGTTATGGGTGAAAAACTGTTTTTT. It translates to CASSRRVMGEKLFF.

This chain connects TRBV7-9 to TRBJ2-7, with D possibly being TRBD2 (5 bases). This CDR3 contains 13 residues. Germline lookup yields CDR1 SEHNR and CDR2 FQNEAQ (reference sequence). V was pared by 3 bases and J by 3 bases, with 9 bases between. This CDR3 reads CASSLGRSYEQYF. Here the CDR3 DNA reads TGTGCCAGCAGCTTGGGGAGAAGCTACGAGCAGTACTTC.

The chain joins TRBV7-9 to TRBJ2-7, with a weak D call TRBD2 (5 bases). V was shortened by 5 bases and J by 1 base, with 12 bases between the two germline ends. CDR1 is SEHNR, CDR2 FQNEAQ, per germline (reference sequence). The CDR3 is made up of 14 amino acids. The CDR3 protein is CASSPARGSYEQYF. The CDR3, as DNA: TGTGCCAGCAGCCCCGCACGGGGTTCCTACGAGCAGTACTTC.

This clone was seen a handful of times. The V and J genes are TRBV6-1 and TRBJ1-6, with 9 bases fitting TRBD1. The CDR3 has 14 amino acids. Looked up from germline, CDR1 is MNHNS and CDR2 is SASEGT. With 3 bases clipped from V and 10 bases from J, the junction kept 4 bases outside the gene matches. The CDR3, as DNA: TGTGCCAGCAGTGAGGACAGGGGTATCTCACCCCTCCACTTT. Residues: CASSEDRGISPLHF.

The chain recombines TRBV6-6 with TRBJ2-3, with D perhaps TRBD2 (5 bases). V was pared by 2 bases and J by 2 bases, with 11 bases between. The CDR3 is made up of 15 amino acids. Germline lookup yields CDR1 MNHNY and CDR2 SVGAGI (reference sequence). The DNA for the CDR3 is TGTGCCAGCAGTTACCGGACGGGGAACACAGATACGCAGTATTTT. Translation: CASSYRTGNTDTQYF.

The CDR3 protein is CASSYTGQGHLGTQYF. The CDR3 nucleotides read TGTGCCAGCAGCTATACGGGACAGGGGCACCTTGGTACGCAGTATTTT. The J gene is TRBJ2-3, the V gene TRBV9; 10 positions match TRBD1. The germline V gene encodes CDR1 SGDLS and CDR2 YYNGEE. The V segment lost 4 bases and the J segment 8 bases; nucleotides outside the gene matches: 13. The CDR3 covers 16 residues.

V gene TRBV3-1 (or the pseudogene TRBV3-2) combines with J gene TRBJ2-1; 11 bases agree with TRBD2. Looked up from germline, CDR1 is LGHDT and CDR2 is YNNKEL (reference sequence). The V segment lost 4 bases and the J segment 6 bases; nucleotides outside the gene matches: 5. The CDR3 is 15 residues long. CDR3 in amino acids: CASSPGLAGLNEQFF. DNA of the CDR3: TGTGCCAGCAGCCCCGGACTAGCGGGCCTCAATGAGCAGTTCTTC.

The chain joins TRBV27 to TRBJ1-2; 8 bases map to TRBD1. CDR3 length equals 14 residues. The germline CDR1 and CDR2 sequences are MNHEY and SMNVEV (reference sequence). The ends lost 3 bases at V and 6 bases at J; junction bases unmatched: 6. The CDR3 nucleotides are TGTGCCAGCAGTTTTCGGGACAGGCCTAATGGCTACACCTTC. Translated: CASSFRDRPNGYTF.

The chain is built from TRBV4-1 and TRBJ2-3, with 9 nucleotides matching TRBD2. In germline, CDR1 is MGHRA, CDR2 YSYEKL. V lost 4 bases, J lost 4 bases, and 3 bases stayed unmatched. The CDR3 runs 14 residues. As DNA, the CDR3 is TGCGCCAGCAGCCCGGGACTAGCCTCAGATACGCAGTATTTT. Protein product: CASSPGLASDTQYF.

CDR3 sequence reads: CASSSRQGQAFF. CDR3 bases: TGTGCCAGCAGTTCTAGACAGGGCCAAGCTTTCTTT. The V call is TRBV6-1, the J call TRBJ1-1, with TRBD1 matching 7 bases. The V gene end was trimmed by 5 bases and the J gene end by 9 bases; junction bases not matched to a gene: 6. Germline V gives CDR1 MNHNS, CDR2 SASEGT. The CDR3 runs to 12 residues.

The chain joins TRBV21-1 to TRBJ2-7; the table's D call, TRBD2, was not checked against the DNA. TRBV21-1 corresponds to a pseudogene. The CDR3 covers 15 residues. CDR3 DNA: TGTGCCAGCAGCAAAGATTGGGTTAGCGGCTACGAGCAGTACTTC. This translates into CASSKDWVSGYEQYF.

CDR3 nucleotide sequence: TGTGCCATCAGTGTTAGTATCAATTCACCCCTCCACTTT. Translated, it gives CAISVSINSPLHF. J is TRBJ1-6 and V is TRBV10-3; D not certain. The germline CDR1 and CDR2 sequences are ENHRY and SYGVKD. There are 13 residues in the CDR3. Trimming left V 4 bases short and J 7 bases short, with 8 bases between.

J is TRBJ1-3 and V is TRBV2; D gene ambiguous. The ends were cut back, 6 bases at V and 0 bases at J, with 6 bases in the middle. Germline loops: CDR1 SNHLY, CDR2 FYNNEI. The CDR3 runs 13 residues. CDR3 residues: CASRLSSGNTIYF. As DNA, the CDR3 is TGTGCCAGCAGATTGAGCTCTGGAAACACCATATATTTT.